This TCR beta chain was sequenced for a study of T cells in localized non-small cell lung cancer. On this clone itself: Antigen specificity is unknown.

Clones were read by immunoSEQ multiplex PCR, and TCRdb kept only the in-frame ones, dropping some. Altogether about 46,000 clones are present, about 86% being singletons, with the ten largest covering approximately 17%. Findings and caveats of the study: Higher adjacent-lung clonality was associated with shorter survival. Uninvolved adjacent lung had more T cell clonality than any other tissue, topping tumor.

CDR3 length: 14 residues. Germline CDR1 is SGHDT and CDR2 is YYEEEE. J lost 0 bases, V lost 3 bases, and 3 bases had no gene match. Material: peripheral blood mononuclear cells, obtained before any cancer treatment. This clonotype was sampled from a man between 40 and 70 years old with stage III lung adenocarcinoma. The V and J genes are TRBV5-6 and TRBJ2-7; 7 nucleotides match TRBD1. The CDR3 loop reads CASSSGTASYEQYF. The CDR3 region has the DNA TGTGCCAGCAGCTCCGGGACAGCCTCCTACGAGCAGTACTTC.